This T cell receptor (beta chain) was documented in a study of vaccination and CD4 T cells after COVID-19. Study details: Participants were administered two doses of either the BNT162b2 or the mRNA-1273 vaccine. From HCoV-229E, HCoV-OC43, HCoV-NL63 and SARS-CoV-2, overlapping spike peptides were used to stimulate the cells.

The assay that was used to sequence DNA from cultured CD4+ T cells was the Oncomine TCR Beta short-read assay. Scientists extracted genomic DNA from CD4+ T cells grown in culture. TCRdb re-called the PCR reads with MiXCR, one entry per CDR3 protein. The sample lists 17,000 or so distinct CDR3 sequences, less than 35% seen once, with 15% to 19% in the top ten. This clonotype showed up just a few times. The antigen is unknown. The treatment: approximately nine-day PBMC culture with coronavirus spike peptide pools or control peptides (ViraFEST assay). With 4 bases removed from V and 9 bases from J, the gap between germline ends came to 16 bases. Germline V gives CDR1 SEHNR, CDR2 FQNEAQ (reference sequence). The CDR3 covers 15 residues.

The TCR originated in a human donor with COVID-19. Material for sequencing was cultured CD4+ T cells from blood. The rearrangement links TRBV7-9 to TRBJ1-6, with D perhaps TRBD1 (6 bases). CDR3 bases: TGTGCCAGCAGCTCTCTACGGGGGGCAGGTTCACCCCTCCACTTT. It encodes CASSSLRGAGSPLHF.